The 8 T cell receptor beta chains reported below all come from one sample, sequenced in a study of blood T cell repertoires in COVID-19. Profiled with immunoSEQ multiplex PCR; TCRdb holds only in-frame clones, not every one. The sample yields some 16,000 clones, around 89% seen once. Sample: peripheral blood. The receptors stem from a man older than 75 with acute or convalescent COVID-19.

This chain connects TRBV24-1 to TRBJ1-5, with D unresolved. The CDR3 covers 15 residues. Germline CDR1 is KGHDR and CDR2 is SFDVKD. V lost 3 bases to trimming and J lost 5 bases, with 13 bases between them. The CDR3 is CATSDTRELHQPQHF. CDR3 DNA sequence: TGTGCCACCAGTGATACCCGGGAGCTACATCAGCCCCAGCATTTT.

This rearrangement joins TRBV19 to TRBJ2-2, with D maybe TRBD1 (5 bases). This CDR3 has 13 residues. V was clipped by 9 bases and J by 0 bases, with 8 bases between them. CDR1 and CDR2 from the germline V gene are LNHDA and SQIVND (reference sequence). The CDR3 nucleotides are TGTGCCAGCCAGACAGCGAACACCGGGGAGCTGTTTTTT. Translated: CASQTANTGELFF.

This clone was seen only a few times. CDR3: CASSRPLDRYYGYTF. DNA for the CDR3: TGTGCCAGCAGCCGCCCTCTTGACAGATACTATGGCTACACCTTC. The rearrangement joins TRBV6-2 or TRBV6-3 to TRBJ1-2; weak D call: TRBD1 (5 bases). Trimming removed 6 bases from V and 3 bases from J, with 17 bases in between. The CDR3 loop spans 15 amino acids. Germline assignment: CDR1 MNHEY and CDR2 SVGEGT.

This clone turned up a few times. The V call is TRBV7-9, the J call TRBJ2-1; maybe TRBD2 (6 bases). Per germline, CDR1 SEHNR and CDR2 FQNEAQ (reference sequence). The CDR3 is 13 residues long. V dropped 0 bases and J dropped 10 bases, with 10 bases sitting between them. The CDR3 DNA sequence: TGTGCCAGCAGCTTAGCTGGGCTAGCGGAGCAGTTCTTC. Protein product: CASSLAGLAEQFF.

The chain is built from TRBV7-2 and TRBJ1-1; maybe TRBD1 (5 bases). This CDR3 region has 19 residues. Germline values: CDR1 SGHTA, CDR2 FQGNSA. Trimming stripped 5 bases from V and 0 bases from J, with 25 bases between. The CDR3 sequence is CASSLGTAGRRLMNTEAFF. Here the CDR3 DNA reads TGTGCCAGCAGCCTGGGAACGGCGGGACGACGGCTTATGAACACTGAAGCTTTCTTT.

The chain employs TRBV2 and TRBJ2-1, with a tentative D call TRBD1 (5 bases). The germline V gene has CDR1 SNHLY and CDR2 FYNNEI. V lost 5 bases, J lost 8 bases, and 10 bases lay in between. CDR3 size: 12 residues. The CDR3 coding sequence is TGTGCCAGCAGTCCAGGGTATTATGAGCAGTTCTTC. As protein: CASSPGYYEQFF.

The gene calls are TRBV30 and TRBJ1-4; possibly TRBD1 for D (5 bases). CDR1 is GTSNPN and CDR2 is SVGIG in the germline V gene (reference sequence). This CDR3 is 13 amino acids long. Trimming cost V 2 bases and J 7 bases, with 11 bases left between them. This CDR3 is CAWSTGVLEKLFF. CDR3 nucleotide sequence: TGTGCCTGGAGTACGGGGGTCCTTGAAAAACTGTTTTTT.

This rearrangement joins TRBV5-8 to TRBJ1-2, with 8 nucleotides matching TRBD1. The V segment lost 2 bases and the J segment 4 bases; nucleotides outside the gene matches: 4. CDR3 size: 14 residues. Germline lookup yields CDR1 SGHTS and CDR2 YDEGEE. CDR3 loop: CASSLQGVGYGYTF. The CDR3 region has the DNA TGTGCCAGCAGCTTACAGGGGGTTGGCTATGGCTACACCTTC.